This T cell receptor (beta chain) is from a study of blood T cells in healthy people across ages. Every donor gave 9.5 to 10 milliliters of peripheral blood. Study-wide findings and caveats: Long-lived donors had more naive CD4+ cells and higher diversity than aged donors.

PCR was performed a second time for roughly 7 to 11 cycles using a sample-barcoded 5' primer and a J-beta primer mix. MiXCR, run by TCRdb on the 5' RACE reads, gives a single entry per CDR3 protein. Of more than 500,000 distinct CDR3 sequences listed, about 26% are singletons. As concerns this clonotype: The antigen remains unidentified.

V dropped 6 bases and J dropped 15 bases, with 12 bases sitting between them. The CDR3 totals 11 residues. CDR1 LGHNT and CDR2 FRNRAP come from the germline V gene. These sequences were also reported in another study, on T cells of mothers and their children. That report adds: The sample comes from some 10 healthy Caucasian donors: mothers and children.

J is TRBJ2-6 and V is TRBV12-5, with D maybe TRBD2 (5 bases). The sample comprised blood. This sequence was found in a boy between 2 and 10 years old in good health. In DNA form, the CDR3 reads TGTGCTAGTGGACCTAGCCGGGGCCTGACTTTC. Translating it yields CASGPSRGLTF.